The source of this TCR beta chain is a study of T cell responses to AZD1222 COVID-19 vaccine. Study results and limitations: White British people made up most donors, females outnumbered males, and clonal diversity was possibly underestimated. Regions left unmutated in variants are reportedly the target of nearly half of spike-specific TCRs.

Concerning this clone itself: The antigen is unknown.

The table came from immunoSEQ multiplex PCR; TCRdb's copy has only in-frame clones and leaves some out. This sample has some 150,000 clones, with approximately 92% found just once. This CDR3 has 18 residues. Germline V gene sequence: CDR1 SGHVS, CDR2 FQNEAQ. Between the trimmed V and J ends, which lost 0 bases and 2 bases, there was a span of 14 bases. This rearrangement joins TRBV7-8 to TRBJ2-6; D assignment may be TRBD1 or TRBD2 (5 bases each). The material was peripheral blood, obtained on day 0 of AZD1222 vaccination. This receptor was identified in an adult in good health. In DNA form, the CDR3 reads TGTGCCAGCAGCTTAGCTGGGGGACCAGCTCCTGGGGCCAACGTCCTGACTTTC. It is translated as CASSLAGGPAPGANVLTF.